Listed below are T cell receptor beta chains from one sample, sequenced in a study of T-cell reconstitution after alpha-beta-depleted transplantation in children. From the PCR reads, TCRdb called clonotypes with MiXCR, one entry per CDR3 protein. Among approximately 590,000 distinct CDR3 sequences listed, over 9.5% were seen once. Sequences were derived from PBMCs from the stem cell graft donor, sampled from the stem cell graft. These receptors came from a human donor who donated a stem cell graft to a child with acute myeloid leukemia. Each CDR3 is given with its conserved first and last residue. D genes are given only for firm matches. Only some rows state a clone size, as once, few, many or a class for expanded clones.

J gene,V gene,D gene,clone size,CDR3 DNA,CDR3 protein
TRBJ2-5,TRBV29-1,NA,NA,TGCGGAACGACGGACAGCCCCGGGGAGACCCAGTACTTC,CGTTDSPGETQYF
TRBJ2-7,TRBV4-3,NA,NA,TGCGCCAGCAGCCAAGACCTCTCAAGCGGAGTCTCCTACGAGCAGTACTTC,CASSQDLSSGVSYEQYF
TRBJ2-1,TRBV5-6,TRBD2,few,TGTGCCAGCAGCAAGACTAGCGGGAGGGCCGATGAGCAGTTCTTC,CASSKTSGRADEQFF
TRBJ2-5,TRBV7-3,NA,few,TGTGCCAGCAGCTTAAATCCGGCCCGGGAGACCCAGTACTTC,CASSLNPARETQYF
TRBJ2-7,TRBV27,NA,NA,TGTGCCAGCAGTTTTGGTACCGCCTCGACCCAGCAGTACTTC,CASSFGTASTQQYF
TRBJ2-1,TRBV3-1,TRBD2,NA,TGTGCCAGCAGCCAAGGGGGCGTGGGCGGGAGCTCCGACAATGAGCAGTTCTTC,CASSQGGVGGSSDNEQFF
TRBJ1-3,TRBV7-8,TRBD1,few,TGTGCCAGCAGCTTAACAGGGACAGGAACCTCTGGAAACACCATATATTTT,CASSLTGTGTSGNTIYF
TRBJ2-1,TRBV15,NA,few,TGTGCCACCAGCAGGAGGGACTCCCTTTTCGAGCAGTTCTTC,CATSRRDSLFEQFF
TRBJ1-5,TRBV6-2/TRBV6-3,NA,many,TGTGCCAGCAGCCGACCAGGAGGACGCAATCAGCCCCAGCATTTT,CASSRPGGRNQPQHF
TRBJ2-1,TRBV7-3,NA,many,TGTGCCAGCAGCTCTGCCGGGACCAACTACAATGAGCAGTTCTTC,CASSSAGTNYNEQFF
TRBJ2-1,TRBV3-1,NA,NA,TGTGCCAGCAGCCAAGATCCCGTTCCTGACAATGAGCAGTTCTTC,CASSQDPVPDNEQFF
TRBJ2-4,TRBV7-2,TRBD2,many,TGTGCCACCTCCCATGACAGCGGGAGGGCCCTAAACATTCAGTACTTC,CATSHDSGRALNIQYF
TRBJ2-5,TRBV7-3,NA,many,TGTGCCAGCAGCTCCGGTGGGACCCAGTACTTC,CASSSGGTQYF
TRBJ1-5,TRBV7-8,TRBD1,few,TGTGCCAGCAGCTTAGCGGGACAGGGTGATCAGCCCCAGCATTTT,CASSLAGQGDQPQHF
TRBJ2-7,TRBV28,NA,few,TGTGCCAGCAGCCAATCAGGGGACTCGGGTGAGCAGTACTTC,CASSQSGDSGEQYF
TRBJ1-5,TRBV12-3/TRBV12-4,NA,few,TGTGCCAGCAGTCTCTATGCTGGGGGGTATCAGCCCCAGCATTTT,CASSLYAGGYQPQHF
TRBJ1-2,TRBV7-3,TRBD1,few,TGTGCCAGCAGCTTAACGGGAGGGGGCATTTGGTATGGCTACACCTTC,CASSLTGGGIWYGYTF
TRBJ1-2,TRBV12-3/TRBV12-4,NA,NA,TGTGCCAGCAGTTTAGGGGCCCGTGGCTACACCTTC,CASSLGARGYTF
TRBJ1-2,TRBV5-1,TRBD1,NA,TGCGCCAGCAGCGGCGACTACCCCGGGACAGGTCGAGTTCTCTATGGCTACACCTTC,CASSGDYPGTGRVLYGYTF
TRBJ1-5,TRBV2,NA,many,TGTGCCACTGGACTGGGAGCGGAAAGCAATCAGCCCCAGCATTTT,CATGLGAESNQPQHF
TRBJ2-5,TRBV25-1,TRBD2,NA,TGTGCCAGCAGTGAATCGGGGAGGGTAGAGACCCAGTACTTC,CASSESGRVETQYF
TRBJ1-4,TRBV18,NA,few,TGTGCCAGCTCCAACCAACGGGAGAACGGTGAAAAACTGTTTTTT,CASSNQRENGEKLFF
TRBJ2-7,TRBV20-1,TRBD1,NA,TGCAGTGCTCAACAGGGGATGTGGTACGAGCAGTACTTC,CSAQQGMWYEQYF
TRBJ2-2,TRBV20-1,TRBD2,NA,TGCAGTGCTACAATAGCGGGAGGTACTACGAACACCGGGGAGCTGTTTTTT,CSATIAGGTTNTGELFF
TRBJ2-1,TRBV7-3,NA,NA,TGTGCCAGCAGCTTATCTGAGGGACCCTACAATGAGCAGTTCTTC,CASSLSEGPYNEQFF
TRBJ2-4,TRBV18,NA,few,TGTGCCAGCTCACTGTCGAGTGGGCGGGACATTCAGTACTTC,CASSLSSGRDIQYF
TRBJ1-1,TRBV7-9,NA,many,TGTGCCAGCAGCTTTAATCTGGGAGACACTGAAGCTTTCTTT,CASSFNLGDTEAFF
TRBJ2-1,TRBV29-1,TRBD2,many,TGCAGCGTTGAGGGGGATCCGGGACTAGCGGTATACAATGAGCAGTTCTTC,CSVEGDPGLAVYNEQFF
TRBJ1-4,TRBV15,NA,NA,TGTGCCACCAGCAGAGATCGGGGGGCCCGTGAAAAACTGTTTTTT,CATSRDRGAREKLFF
TRBJ1-3,TRBV6-5,TRBD1,many,TGTGCCAGCAGTTTCGAATCCGGGACAGTGCAGAAGGCCATATATTTT,CASSFESGTVQKAIYF
TRBJ2-2,TRBV3-1,NA,many,TGTGCCAGCAGCCAAGATCTGGGGTCCGGGGAGCTGTTTTTT,CASSQDLGSGELFF
TRBJ2-2,TRBV5-1,NA,NA,TGCGCCAGCAGCTTGGGGGGTAGCGGTTCAACCGGGGAGCTGTTTTTT,CASSLGGSGSTGELFF
TRBJ1-1,TRBV4-2,NA,many,TGTGCCAGCAGCCAAAGTTTGGACAGGAACACTGAAGCTTTCTTT,CASSQSLDRNTEAFF
TRBJ2-1,TRBV11-2,TRBD2,NA,TGTGCCAGCACCACTCCTCTGGGGGTAGCGGGAGCCCTACCCAATGAGCAGTTCTTC,CASTTPLGVAGALPNEQFF
TRBJ2-1,TRBV7-2,NA,many,TGTGCCAGCAGCCTTGCGGTCTACAATGAGCAGTTCTTC,CASSLAVYNEQFF
TRBJ2-1,TRBV18,TRBD1,NA,TGTGCCAGCTCACCGAACGGACAGGGAGCCAATGAGCAGTTCTTC,CASSPNGQGANEQFF
TRBJ1-6,TRBV20-1,NA,NA,TGCAGTGCTAAAGTCACCACCCTCAGCAATTCACCCCTCCACTTT,CSAKVTTLSNSPLHF
TRBJ2-7,TRBV12-3/TRBV12-4,TRBD1,many,TGTGCCAGCAAACTAGGGGGGACAGGGAACGAGCAGTACTTC,CASKLGGTGNEQYF
TRBJ2-3,TRBV20-1,TRBD2,few,TGCAGTGCTAGACAGAGCGGGAGAGGCACAGATACGCAGTATTTT,CSARQSGRGTDTQYF
TRBJ2-7,TRBV10-3,TRBD2,NA,TGTGCCATCGGGGAGGGACTAACACCATCCTACGAGCAGTACTTC,CAIGEGLTPSYEQYF
TRBJ2-7,TRBV6-2/TRBV6-3,TRBD2,few,TGTGCCAGCAGTGATGGGACTAGCGGGAGTAACTACGAGCAGTACTTC,CASSDGTSGSNYEQYF
TRBJ2-1,TRBV30,TRBD1,NA,TGTGCCTGGACATCAGGGGGCTGGCAGTACAATGAGCAGTTCTTC,CAWTSGGWQYNEQFF